This record concerns one T cell receptor beta chain sequence. What it binds is unknown. This entry belongs to a study of cytomegalovirus exposure and HLA in healthy donors. Broader study findings: Fewer N-insertions than the roughly 670-donor mean were reportedly shown by an Asian-associated ancestry cluster in a later analysis. Altogether, about 160 TCR beta chains were recorded as cytomegalovirus-associated.

Germline CDR1 MNHEY, CDR2 SVGAGI. The CDR3 covers 11 residues. V lost 9 bases and J 1 base, leaving 6 bases between the germline ends. The PCR employed 60 Vbeta primers together with 13 Jbeta primers. Profiling relied on immunoSEQ multiplex PCR, and the TCRdb table lists in-frame clones only, not all of them. This table holds nearly 110,000 clones, about 74% found once. What was sequenced was PBMCs. The TCR sequence derives from a middle-aged woman in good health and CMV-seropositive. This chain links TRBV6-5 with TRBJ1-2; no clear D. CDR3 amino acids: CASSDNYGYTF. CDR3 coding DNA: TGTGCCAGTTCAGATAACTATGGCTACACCTTC.